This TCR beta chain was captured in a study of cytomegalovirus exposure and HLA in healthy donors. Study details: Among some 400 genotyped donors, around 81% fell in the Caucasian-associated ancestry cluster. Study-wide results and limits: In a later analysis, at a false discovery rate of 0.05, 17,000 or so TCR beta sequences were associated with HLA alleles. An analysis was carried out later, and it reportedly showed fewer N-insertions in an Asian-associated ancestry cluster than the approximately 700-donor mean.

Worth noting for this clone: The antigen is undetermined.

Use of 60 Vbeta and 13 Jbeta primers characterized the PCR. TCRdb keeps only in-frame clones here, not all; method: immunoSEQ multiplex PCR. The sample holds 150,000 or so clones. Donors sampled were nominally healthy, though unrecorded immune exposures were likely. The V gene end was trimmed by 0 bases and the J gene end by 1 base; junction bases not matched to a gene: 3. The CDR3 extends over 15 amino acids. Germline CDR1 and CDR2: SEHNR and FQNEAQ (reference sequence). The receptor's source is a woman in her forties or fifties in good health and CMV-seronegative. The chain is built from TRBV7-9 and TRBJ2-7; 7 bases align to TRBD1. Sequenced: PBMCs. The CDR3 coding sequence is TGTGCCAGCAGCTTAGCAGGGGGCAGGTCCTACGAGCAGTACTTC. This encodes CASSLAGGRSYEQYF.